Reported below is one TCR beta chain. Its target antigen remains unknown. It has no much larger one-base neighbor in the sample; base qualities were not kept. The sample belongs to a study of blood T cell repertoires in COVID-19 (dated by TCRdb to 2020 to 2022). Describing the broader study: Samples covering the acute and convalescent phases of COVID-19 were provided by collaborators in the United States, Italy and Spain. The prospective study material was composed of cDNA or gDNA derived from T cells, B-cell-depleted T cells, or PBMCs. The dataset comprised deeply sampled blood TCRbeta repertoires from subjects exposed to, actively infected with, or recovered from COVID-19. A freely available public database, intended as a resource for researchers studying the immune response to SARS-CoV-2, is where the repertoires were released. Samples came from the ongoing ImmuneRACE study (first 160 participants) plus 1,254 subjects from 6 global collaborators. The sample metadata nearly always contained a de-identified subject ID, COVID-19 status, age in years and sex. HLA class I and class II types, where available, came from metadata supplied by the sample provider rather than from assay-based typing.

V and J are trimmed by 3 bases and 6 bases, and the gene matches miss 7 bases of the junction. According to the germline V gene, CDR1 reads MDHEN and CDR2 reads SYDVKM. Taken from cysteine to phenylalanine, the CDR3 has 15 residues. Of all the DNA, just the CDR3 is kept, 45 bases in frame from base 1. Study-level results and caveats: Clinical and demographic metadata were provided uncurated, with the amount varying by source and participant.

Collaborating institutions collected whole blood in K2EDTA tubes following their own protocols. For TCRbeta analysis, collaborators shipped samples as frozen whole blood, isolated PBMCs, or DNA extracted from either of those sample types. The immunoSEQ Assay, a bias-controlled multiplex PCR, was used to amplify TCRbeta CDR3 regions from genomic DNA. Per the authors' processing: Within the assay, amplification of reference gene primers was used to estimate how many nucleated cells each sample contained. To quantify the absolute abundance of each unique TCRbeta CDR3 rearrangement, sequence reads were collapsed and filtered. Productive Simpson clonality was computed per sample as the square root of Simpson's diversity index over productive rearrangements. Held by TCRdb, this immuneACCESS table contains in-frame sequences only and omits some clones. Under half of the omission traces to an unresolved V gene where checked; the cause of the rest is unknown. The V and J calls and clone size were taken over from that table, and D and trimming were inferred from the DNA. This sample comprises about 110,000 clones, about 88% of them detected only once. Over 1.2% of the sample is in the top ten clones.

The rearranged chain carries TRBV28 and TRBJ2-7; TRBD1 aligns with 11 central bases. Sequencing used peripheral blood. This clonotype was obtained from a man aged 35-49 years with acute or convalescent COVID-19. The nucleotide sequence is given as TGTGCCAGCAGTTTCCAGGGGACAGGGGGTCTCGAGCAGTACTTC. Its protein is CASSFQGTGGLEQYF.